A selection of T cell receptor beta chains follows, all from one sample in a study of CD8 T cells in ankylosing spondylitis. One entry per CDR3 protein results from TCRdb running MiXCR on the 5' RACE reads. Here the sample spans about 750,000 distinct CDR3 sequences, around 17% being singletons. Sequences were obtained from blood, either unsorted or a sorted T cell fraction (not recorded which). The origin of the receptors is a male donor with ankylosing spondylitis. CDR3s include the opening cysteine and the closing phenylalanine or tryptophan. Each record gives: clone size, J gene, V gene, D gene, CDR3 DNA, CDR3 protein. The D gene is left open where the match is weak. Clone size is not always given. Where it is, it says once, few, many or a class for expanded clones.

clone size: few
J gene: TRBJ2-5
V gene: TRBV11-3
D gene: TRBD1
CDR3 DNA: TGTGCCAGCAGCCATGACAGGGTTGAGACCCAGTACTTC
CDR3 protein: CASSHDRVETQYF

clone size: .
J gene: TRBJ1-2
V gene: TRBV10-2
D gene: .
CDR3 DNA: TGCGCCAGCATGGGGCAGGCTGGTGGCTACACCTTC
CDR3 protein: CASMGQAGGYTF

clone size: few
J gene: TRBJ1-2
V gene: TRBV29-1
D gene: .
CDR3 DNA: TGCAGCGACCGCAAGGACTATGGCTACACCTTC
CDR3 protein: CSDRKDYGYTF

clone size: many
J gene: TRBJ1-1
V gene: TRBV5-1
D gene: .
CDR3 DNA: TGCGCCAGCAGCTCACTAGAGAACACTGAAGCTTTCTTT
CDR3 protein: CASSSLENTEAFF

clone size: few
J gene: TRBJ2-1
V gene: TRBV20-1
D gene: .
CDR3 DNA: TGCAGTGCTAGTACAGGGACGGTTCTCCGCTCCTACAATGAGCAGTTCTTC
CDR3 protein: CSASTGTVLRSYNEQFF

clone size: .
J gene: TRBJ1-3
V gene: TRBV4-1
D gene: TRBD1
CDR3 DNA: TGCGCCAGCAGCCAAGGTCGACAGGGATACTCTGGAAACACCATATATTTT
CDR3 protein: CASSQGRQGYSGNTIYF

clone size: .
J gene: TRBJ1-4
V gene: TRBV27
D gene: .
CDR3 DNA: TGTGCCAGCAGTTCAGGAGTCGGTGAAAAACTGTTTTTT
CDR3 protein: CASSSGVGEKLFF

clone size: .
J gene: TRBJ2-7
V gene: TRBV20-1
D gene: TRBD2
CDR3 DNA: TGCAGTGCCCACGGACTAGCGGGATACTACGAGCAGTACTTC
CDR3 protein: CSAHGLAGYYEQYF

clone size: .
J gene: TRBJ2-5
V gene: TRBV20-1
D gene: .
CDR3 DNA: TGCAGTGCCATTACAGGGTACCGGCACCAAGAGACCCAGTACTTC
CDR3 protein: CSAITGYRHQETQYF

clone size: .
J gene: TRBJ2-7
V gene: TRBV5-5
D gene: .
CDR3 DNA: TGTGCCAGCAGTCCCGGGACCTTGGGGCACGAGCAGTACTTC
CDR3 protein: CASSPGTLGHEQYF

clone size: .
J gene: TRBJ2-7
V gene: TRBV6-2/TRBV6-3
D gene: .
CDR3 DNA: TGTGCCAGCAGGGAACTAGACTCCTACGAGCAGTACTTC
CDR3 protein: CASRELDSYEQYF

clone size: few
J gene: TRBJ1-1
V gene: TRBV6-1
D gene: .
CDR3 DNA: TGTGCCAGCAGTGAAGCGCTGGACCTGAACACTGAAGCTTTCTTT
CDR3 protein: CASSEALDLNTEAFF

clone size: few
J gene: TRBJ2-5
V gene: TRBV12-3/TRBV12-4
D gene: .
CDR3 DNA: TGTGCCAGCAACTCGCTGGTGCGGGCCGAGACCCAGTACTTC
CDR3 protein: CASNSLVRAETQYF

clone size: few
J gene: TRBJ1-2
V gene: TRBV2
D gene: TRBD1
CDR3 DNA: TGTGCCGTCGGGACAGGGGAATATGGCTACACCTTC
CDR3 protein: CAVGTGEYGYTF

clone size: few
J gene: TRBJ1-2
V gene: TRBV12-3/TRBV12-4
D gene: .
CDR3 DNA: TGTGCCAGCAGTCCGATGGGGGGAATTTTAAGCTACACCTTC
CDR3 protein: CASSPMGGILSYTF

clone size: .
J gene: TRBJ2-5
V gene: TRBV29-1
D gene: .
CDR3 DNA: TGCAGCGTTGCTGAGAGACAAGAGACCCAGTACTTC
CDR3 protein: CSVAERQETQYF

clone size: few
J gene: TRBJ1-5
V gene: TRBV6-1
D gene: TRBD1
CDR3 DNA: TGTGCCAGCAGACCGGGACAGGGTCGCAATCAGCCCCAGCATTTT
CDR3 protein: CASRPGQGRNQPQHF

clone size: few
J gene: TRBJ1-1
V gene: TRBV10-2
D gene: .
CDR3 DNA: TGCGCCAGCAAAGGGGCGTATGAAGCTTTCTTT
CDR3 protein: CASKGAYEAFF

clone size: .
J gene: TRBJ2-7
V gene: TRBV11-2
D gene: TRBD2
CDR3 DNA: TGTGCCAGCAGCCCCAGTCCCCTACTAGCGGGGGGTCTCTACGAGCAGTACTTC
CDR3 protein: CASSPSPLLAGGLYEQYF

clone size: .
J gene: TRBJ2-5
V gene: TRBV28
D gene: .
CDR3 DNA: TGTGCCAGCAGGGCGGCCCAAGAGACCCAGTACTTC
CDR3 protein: CASRAAQETQYF

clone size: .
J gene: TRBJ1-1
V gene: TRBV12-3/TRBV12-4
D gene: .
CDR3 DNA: TGTGCCAGCAGTCCGTCTGTAGGGCTGAACACTGAAGCTTTCTTT
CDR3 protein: CASSPSVGLNTEAFF

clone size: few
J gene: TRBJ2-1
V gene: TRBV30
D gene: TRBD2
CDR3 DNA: TGTGCCTGGACTAGCGGAAATGAGCAGTTCTTC
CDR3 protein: CAWTSGNEQFF

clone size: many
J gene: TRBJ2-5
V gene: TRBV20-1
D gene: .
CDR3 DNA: TGCAGTGCCCCCCCGGGGGGCGGGAGAGTGGGGGAGACCCAGTACTTC
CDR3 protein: CSAPPGGGRVGETQYF

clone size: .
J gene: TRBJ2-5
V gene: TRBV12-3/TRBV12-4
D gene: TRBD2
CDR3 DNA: TGTGCCAGCAGTTTAAATAGCGGGAGAAGCCAAGAGACCCAGTACTTC
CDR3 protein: CASSLNSGRSQETQYF

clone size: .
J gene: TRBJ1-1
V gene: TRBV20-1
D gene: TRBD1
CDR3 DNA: TGCAGTACTAGGGGGACAGGGCCTGAAGCTTTCTTT
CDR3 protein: CSTRGTGPEAFF

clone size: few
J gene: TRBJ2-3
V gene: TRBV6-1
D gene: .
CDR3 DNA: TGTGCCAGCAGGCTTTTGGCAATCACAGATACGCAGTATTTT
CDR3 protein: CASRLLAITDTQYF

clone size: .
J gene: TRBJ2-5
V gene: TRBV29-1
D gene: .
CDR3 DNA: TGCAGCGTTGAAGGCCCCCAAGAGACCCAGTACTTC
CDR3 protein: CSVEGPQETQYF

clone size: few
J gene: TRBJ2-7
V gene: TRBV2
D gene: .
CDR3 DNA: TGTGCCAGCATCCGACAAAGTAGGGTGTCGGCCTACGAGCAGTACTTC
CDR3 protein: CASIRQSRVSAYEQYF

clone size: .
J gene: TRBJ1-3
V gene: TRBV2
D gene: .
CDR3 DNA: TGTGCCAGCAGTGAACTGGGGCCGGGGGGAAACACCATATATTTT
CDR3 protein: CASSELGPGGNTIYF

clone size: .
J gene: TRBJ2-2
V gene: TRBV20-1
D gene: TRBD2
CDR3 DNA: TGCAGTGCTAGAGATGCGGGAGTCGCCACCGGGGAGCTGTTTTTT
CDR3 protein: CSARDAGVATGELFF

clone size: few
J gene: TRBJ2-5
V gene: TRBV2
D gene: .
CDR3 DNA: TGTGCCAGCACGGAGGGCGTGGAGACCCAGTACTTC
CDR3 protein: CASTEGVETQYF

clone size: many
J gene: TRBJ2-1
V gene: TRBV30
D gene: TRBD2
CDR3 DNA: TGTGCCTGGAGTGTAAAATACAAGGCTAGCGGGGTCCTGAACAATGAGCAGTTCTTC
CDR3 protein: CAWSVKYKASGVLNNEQFF

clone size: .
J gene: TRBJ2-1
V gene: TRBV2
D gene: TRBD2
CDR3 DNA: TGTGCCAGCGCTAGCGGGAGTGTCTACAATGAGCAGTTCTTC
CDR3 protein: CASASGSVYNEQFF

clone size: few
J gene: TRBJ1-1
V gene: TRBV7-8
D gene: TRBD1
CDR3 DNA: TGTGCCAGCAGCTTACCACCGGGACAGGGGGCCACTGAAGCTTTCTTT
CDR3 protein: CASSLPPGQGATEAFF

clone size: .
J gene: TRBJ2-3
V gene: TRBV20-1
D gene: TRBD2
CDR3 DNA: TGCAGTGCTCCCCGCCCTGCGGGAGCCAGCACAGATACGCAGTATTTT
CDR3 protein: CSAPRPAGASTDTQYF

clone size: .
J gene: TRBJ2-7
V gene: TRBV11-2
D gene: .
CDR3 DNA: TGTGCCAACAGCTTAGTTAGACTAGTTACCCCTAAGGGTGGCGAGCAGTACTTC
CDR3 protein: CANSLVRLVTPKGGEQYF

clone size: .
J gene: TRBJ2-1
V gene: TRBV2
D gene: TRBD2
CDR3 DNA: TGTGCCAGCACCATGGGGCTAGCGGAGTACAATGAGCAGTTCTTC
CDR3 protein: CASTMGLAEYNEQFF

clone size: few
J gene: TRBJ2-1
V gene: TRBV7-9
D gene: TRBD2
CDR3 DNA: TGTGCCAGCGGCGATAGCGGGGTCCTAACTCTCGAGCAGTTCTTC
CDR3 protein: CASGDSGVLTLEQFF

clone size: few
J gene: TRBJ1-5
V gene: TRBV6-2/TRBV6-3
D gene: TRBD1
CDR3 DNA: TGTGCCAGCAGACAGGGGGCTAGCAATCAGCCCCAGCATTTT
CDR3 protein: CASRQGASNQPQHF

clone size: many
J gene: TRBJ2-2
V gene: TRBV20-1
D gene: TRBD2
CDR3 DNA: TGCAGTGCTAGAGATCTGGTAGCGGGAGACACCGGGGAGCTGTTTTTT
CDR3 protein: CSARDLVAGDTGELFF

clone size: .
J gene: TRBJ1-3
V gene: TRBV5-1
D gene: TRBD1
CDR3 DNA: TGCGCCAGCAGCCCCCAGGGGGAGATTGCTGGAAACACCATATATTTT
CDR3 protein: CASSPQGEIAGNTIYF

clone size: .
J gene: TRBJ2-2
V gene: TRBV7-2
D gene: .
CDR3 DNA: TGTGCCAGCAGCTTTAGGGGTCCCGGGGAGCTGTTTTTT
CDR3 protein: CASSFRGPGELFF

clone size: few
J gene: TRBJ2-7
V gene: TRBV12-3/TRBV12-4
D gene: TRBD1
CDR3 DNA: TGTGCCAGCAGTCCCCCAGGACAGGTGAGCTCCTACGAGCAGTACTTC
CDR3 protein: CASSPPGQVSSYEQYF

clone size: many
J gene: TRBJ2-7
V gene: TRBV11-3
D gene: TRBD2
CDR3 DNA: TGTGCCAGCAGCTCGGGCGGGGGTTCCTACGAGCAGTACTTC
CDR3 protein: CASSSGGGSYEQYF

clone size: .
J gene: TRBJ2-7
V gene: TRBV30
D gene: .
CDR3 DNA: TGTGCCTGGGCCCGGGTCGGGTTCGACGAGCAGTACTTC
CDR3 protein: CAWARVGFDEQYF

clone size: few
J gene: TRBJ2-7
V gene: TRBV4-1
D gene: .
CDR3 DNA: TGCGCCAGCAGCCAGCGGACCAGCGAATCCTACGAGCAGTACTTC
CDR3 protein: CASSQRTSESYEQYF

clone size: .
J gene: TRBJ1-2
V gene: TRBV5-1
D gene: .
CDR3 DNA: TGCGCCAGCAGCTATGGCCAAGAGGCCAATGGCTACACCTTC
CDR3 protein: CASSYGQEANGYTF

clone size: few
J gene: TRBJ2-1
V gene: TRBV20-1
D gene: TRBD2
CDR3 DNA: TGCAGTGCTCAAACTAGCGTTGAGCAGTTCTTC
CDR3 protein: CSAQTSVEQFF

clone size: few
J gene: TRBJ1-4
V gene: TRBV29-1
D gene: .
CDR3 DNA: TGCAGCGTTGAAGTGGTGACAGCAACTAATGAAAAACTGTTTTTT
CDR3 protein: CSVEVVTATNEKLFF

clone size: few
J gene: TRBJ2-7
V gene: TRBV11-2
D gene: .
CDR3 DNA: TGTGCCAGCAGCTTAGGTAGTGGGTGGGCAGGGGACACCTACGAGCAGTACTTC
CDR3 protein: CASSLGSGWAGDTYEQYF

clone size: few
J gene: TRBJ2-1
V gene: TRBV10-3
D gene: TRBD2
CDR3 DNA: TGTGCCATCAGCAGGACTAGCGGGACACCCAATGAGCAGTTCTTC
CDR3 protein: CAISRTSGTPNEQFF

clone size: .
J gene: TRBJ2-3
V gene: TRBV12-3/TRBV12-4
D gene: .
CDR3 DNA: TGTGCCAGCAGCCTAAACTCAAGGGATACGCAGTATTTT
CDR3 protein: CASSLNSRDTQYF

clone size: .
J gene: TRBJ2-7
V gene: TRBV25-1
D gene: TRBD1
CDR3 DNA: TGTGCCAGCAGGGGGACAGGGGGCTTGAACGAGCAGTACTTC
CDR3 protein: CASRGTGGLNEQYF

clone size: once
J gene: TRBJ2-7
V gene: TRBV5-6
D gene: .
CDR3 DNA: TGTGCCAGCAGCTCTAGGGGCAAGGGAGCTCTCCCCTACGAGCAGTACTTC
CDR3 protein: CASSSRGKGALPYEQYF

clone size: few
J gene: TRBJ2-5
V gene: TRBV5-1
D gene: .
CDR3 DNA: TGCGCCAGCACCCAATTCGGCGGGACGGGGGAGACCCAGTACTTC
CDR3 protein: CASTQFGGTGETQYF

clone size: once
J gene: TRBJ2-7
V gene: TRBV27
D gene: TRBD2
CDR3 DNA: TGTGCCAGCAGTTTAAAAGCGGGGTCCCCCTACGAGCAGTACTTC
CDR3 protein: CASSLKAGSPYEQYF

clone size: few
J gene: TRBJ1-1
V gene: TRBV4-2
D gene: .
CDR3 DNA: TGTGCCAGCAGCCAAGAGAGGGCCTTGAACACTGAAGCTTTCTTT
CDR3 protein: CASSQERALNTEAFF

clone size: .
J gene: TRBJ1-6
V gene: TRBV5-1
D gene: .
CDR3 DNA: TGCGCCAGCACGACAAATAATTCACCCCTCCACTTT
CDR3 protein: CASTTNNSPLHF

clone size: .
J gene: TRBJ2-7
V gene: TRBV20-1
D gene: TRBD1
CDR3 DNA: TGCAGTGCAACCGGACAGGGGGGTCTCTCCTACGAGCAGTACTTC
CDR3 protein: CSATGQGGLSYEQYF

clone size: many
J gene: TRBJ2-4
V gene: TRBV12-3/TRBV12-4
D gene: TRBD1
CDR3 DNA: TGTGCCAGCAGTTTAGGGCAGGGGGTAAACATTCAGTACTTC
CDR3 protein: CASSLGQGVNIQYF